The TCR beta chain described here comes from a study of cytomegalovirus exposure and HLA in healthy donors. The study's findings and limits: The classifier was said to identify cytomegalovirus status with high specificity and sensitivity.

The PCR used 60 Vbeta and 13 Jbeta primers. TCRdb keeps only in-frame clones here, not all; method: immunoSEQ multiplex PCR. The sample lists 160,000 or so clones, 75% to 85% occurring once. To note about this clone: As yet, its antigen is unknown.

Germline V lookup: CDR1 SQVTM, CDR2 ANQGSEA. With 4 bases removed from V and 9 bases from J, the gap between germline ends came to 12 bases. CDR3 length: 12 residues. The TCR comes from a man aged 50-60 years in good health and CMV-seropositive. This chain joins TRBV29-1 and TRBJ2-2, with a tentative D call TRBD1 (6 bases). The sample comprised PBMCs. In nucleotides, the CDR3 is TGCAGCGTTGCCGAGGGGGACCGGGAGCTGTTTTTT. Translation gives CSVAEGDRELFF.